Sequencing of this T cell receptor (beta chain) was carried out in a study of blood T cells in healthy people across ages. With a J-beta primer mix and a sample-barcoded 5' primer, a second PCR ran roughly 6 to 11 cycles. TCRdb re-called the 5' RACE reads through MiXCR, storing one row per CDR3 protein. The sample carries about a million distinct CDR3 sequences, 35% to 40% recorded once. This clonotype has just a few counts. V was trimmed by 3 bases and J by 8 bases, leaving 8 bases between them. CDR3 length: 12 residues. Germline-derived CDR1 and CDR2 are SGHTA and FQGTGA. The receptor's source is a man in his late teens or twenties in good health. The V call is TRBV7-3, the J call TRBJ2-1; D uncertain. Sequencing was performed on blood. DNA for the CDR3: TGTGCCAGCAGCTTTACGCTAGATGAGCAGTTCTTC. Residues: CASSFTLDEQFF.